These T cell receptor beta chains were read from a single sample in a study of regulatory T cells in long-lasting Graves disease. TCRdb independently ran MiXCR on the multiplex PCR reads; one entry per CDR3 protein. The sample records 400,000 to 500,000 distinct CDR3 sequences, about 14% being singletons. This same sample was also part of a study on T cells in Graves' hyperthyroidism and ophthalmopathy.

The specimen comprised peripheral blood mononuclear cells (PBMCs), sampled at new diagnosis, from a patient treated with antithyroid drugs. The receptors stem from a woman aged 45-59 years with Graves disease. Each CDR3 is given without its conserved first and last residue. The D gene is left open where the match is weak. Not all rows give a size; the values are once, few, many and, for expanded clones, a class.

TRBJ2-7 TRBV28 many . ASSESRPGYEQY
TRBJ2-1 TRBV5-1 many TRBD2 ASSFPLAGNYNEQF
TRBJ2-3 TRBV5-6 few TRBD1 ASSLGQGWADTQY
TRBJ1-2 TRBV10-1 many . ASSNTGTPAGYT
TRBJ2-7 TRBV10-3 . TRBD1 AISPGTANSYEQY
TRBJ1-4 TRBV5-1 few . ASSLLGRPAGEELF
TRBJ2-3 TRBV5-1 many . ASSLGTDTSTDTQY
TRBJ2-1 TRBV9 many TRBD2 ASSGLAGDSYNEQF
TRBJ2-1 TRBV9 few . ASSSRRGSYNEQF
TRBJ2-7 TRBV2 . . ASSQSGLTYEQY
TRBJ2-3 TRBV12-3/TRBV12-4 many . ASSLPRGDTDTQY
TRBJ2-7 TRBV28 . TRBD1 GTIMSGQVYEQY
TRBJ2-2 TRBV5-1 . TRBD2 ASRPGTSAAAGELF
TRBJ1-6 TRBV5-1 . TRBD1 ASSPPGTGNSPLH
TRBJ1-5 TRBV4-1 few TRBD1 ASSPQGSYSNQPQH
TRBJ2-1 TRBV2 many . ASTKEVRNEQF
TRBJ1-3 TRBV2 few . ASLPGAGNTIY
TRBJ1-1 TRBV5-1 . . AGSLETVGLGTEAF
TRBJ2-7 TRBV7-2 many TRBD2 ASSARLAGGSEQY
TRBJ2-2 TRBV7-9 . TRBD1 ASSSTGGSGELF
TRBJ1-1 TRBV19 few TRBD1 ASTTLRGRGTGPSNTEAF
TRBJ2-4 TRBV3-1 many TRBD2 ASSQDTSGFNIQY
TRBJ2-7 TRBV7-9 many . ASSFAGAHEQY
TRBJ2-3 TRBV20-1 many . SAASGNSGTDTQY
TRBJ2-5 TRBV7-9 many . ASSLSTGFLKETQY
TRBJ1-5 TRBV28 many TRBD1 ASNSDRGNRPQH
TRBJ1-2 TRBV7-9 many . ASSLTAGDGYT
TRBJ1-2 TRBV7-2 . . ASSSDLNIYYGYT
TRBJ1-5 TRBV6-1 . . ASRRWGANQPQH
TRBJ1-4 TRBV18 few TRBD1 ASWTGYGNEKLF
TRBJ2-1 TRBV29-1 many TRBD1 SVPTMDRGQF
TRBJ2-5 TRBV12-3/TRBV12-4 many TRBD2 ASSSLAGGPQETQY
TRBJ2-7 TRBV19 many TRBD1 ASSRTRTGSAYEQY
TRBJ2-7 TRBV20-1 many TRBD2 SANPIAGVYEQY
TRBJ1-1 TRBV2 many . ASRGRNTEAF
TRBJ2-1 TRBV29-1 many TRBD2 SVDVAGGSEQF
TRBJ2-7 TRBV6-1 many . ASRTESYEQY
TRBJ1-6 TRBV20-1 . . SAPRANRAQDNSPLH
TRBJ2-7 TRBV27 many . ASSPTGTDSYEQY
TRBJ1-1 TRBV5-4 . TRBD1 ASSPTGVGTEAF
TRBJ1-2 TRBV5-5 . . ASSLIADRIYGFT
TRBJ2-1 TRBV9 many . ASSKWQGNDNEQF
TRBJ2-1 TRBV7-8 many TRBD2 ASSLTSGMNEQF
TRBJ2-3 TRBV3-1 many . ASSQGPDTQY
TRBJ2-7 TRBV27 many . ASSLLAGYEQY
TRBJ2-3 TRBV20-1 few TRBD2 SARLAGGNTQY
TRBJ2-5 TRBV5-8 once . ASSLHFAGKDLETQY
TRBJ2-2 TRBV2 many TRBD2 ASRAGATGELF
TRBJ2-3 TRBV29-1 . . SVEGGLSTDTQY
TRBJ2-1 TRBV10-1 . TRBD2 ASSESIGLAVNHEQF
TRBJ1-2 TRBV6-5 many . ASSYTGLSGYT
TRBJ2-4 TRBV7-3 many TRBD2 ASPSGGLAKNIQY
TRBJ2-7 TRBV11-2 few TRBD2 AGSLLAGGAYEQY
TRBJ2-7 TRBV2 many TRBD1 ASSGTGGNEQY
TRBJ2-1 TRBV28 few TRBD2 ASRPGGLAGGNEQF
TRBJ2-1 TRBV10-3 many TRBD1 AISESGQSYNEQF
TRBJ2-1 TRBV28 few TRBD2 ASRPPPSGSRNEQF
TRBJ2-2 TRBV20-1 . . SARVFREWAGELF
TRBJ2-3 TRBV7-9 few TRBD1 ASSSVPGQGEGPDTQY